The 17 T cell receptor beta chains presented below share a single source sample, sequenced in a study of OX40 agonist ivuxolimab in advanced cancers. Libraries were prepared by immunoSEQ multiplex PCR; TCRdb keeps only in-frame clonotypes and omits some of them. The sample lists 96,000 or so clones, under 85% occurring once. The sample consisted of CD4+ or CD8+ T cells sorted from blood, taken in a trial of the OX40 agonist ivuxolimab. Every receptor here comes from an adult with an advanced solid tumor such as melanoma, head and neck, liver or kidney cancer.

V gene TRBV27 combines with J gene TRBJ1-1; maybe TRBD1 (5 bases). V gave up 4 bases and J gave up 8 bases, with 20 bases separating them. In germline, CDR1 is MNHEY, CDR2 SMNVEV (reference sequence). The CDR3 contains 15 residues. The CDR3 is CASSSAGLPKTEAFF. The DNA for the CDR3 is TGTGCCAGCAGTTCAGCGGGACTCCCGAAGACCGAAGCTTTCTTT.

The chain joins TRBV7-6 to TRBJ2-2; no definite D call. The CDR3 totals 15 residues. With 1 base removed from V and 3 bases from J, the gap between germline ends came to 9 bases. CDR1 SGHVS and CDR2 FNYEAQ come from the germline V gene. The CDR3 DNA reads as TGTGCCAGCAGCTTAGAGGCAGGTCACACCGGGGAGCTGTTTTTT. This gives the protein CASSLEAGHTGELFF. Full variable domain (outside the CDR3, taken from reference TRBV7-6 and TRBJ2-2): GAGVSQSPRYKVTKRGQDVALRCDPISGHVSLYWYRQALGQGPEFLTYFNYEAQQDKSGLPNDRFSAERPEGSISTLTIQRTEQRDSAMYRCASSLEAGHTGELFFGEGSRLTVL.

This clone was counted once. The CDR3 spells CASSPGGGRGDTEAFF. The CDR3 coding sequence is TGTGCCAGCAGTCCCGGGGGAGGGCGGGGGGACACTGAAGCTTTCTTT. The rearrangement links TRBV27 to TRBJ1-1, with D possibly being TRBD1 (5 bases). The CDR3 length is 16 residues. CDR1 and CDR2 from the germline V gene are MNHEY and SMNVEV (reference sequence). V dropped 5 bases and J dropped 3 bases, with 19 bases sitting between them.

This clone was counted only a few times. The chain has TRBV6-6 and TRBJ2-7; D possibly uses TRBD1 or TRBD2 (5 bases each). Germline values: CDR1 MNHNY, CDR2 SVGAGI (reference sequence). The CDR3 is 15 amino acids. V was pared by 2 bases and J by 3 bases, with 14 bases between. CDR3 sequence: CASSYGLGTYYEQYF. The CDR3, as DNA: TGTGCCAGCAGTTACGGTTTAGGGACGTACTACGAGCAGTACTTC.

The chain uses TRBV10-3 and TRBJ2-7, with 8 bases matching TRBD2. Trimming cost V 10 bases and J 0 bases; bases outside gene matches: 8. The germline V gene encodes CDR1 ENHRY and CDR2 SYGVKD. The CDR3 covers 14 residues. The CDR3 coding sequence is TGTGCCAGCAGCCTGCGGGGGGCCTCCTACGAGCAGTACTTC. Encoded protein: CASSLRGASYEQYF.

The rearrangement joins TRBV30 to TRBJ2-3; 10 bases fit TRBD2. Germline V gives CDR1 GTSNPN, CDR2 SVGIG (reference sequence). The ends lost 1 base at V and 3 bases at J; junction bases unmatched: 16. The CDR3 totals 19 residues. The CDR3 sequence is CAWSGRERGGVRGTDTQYF. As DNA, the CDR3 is TGTGCCTGGAGTGGCCGAGAGCGGGGGGGAGTTCGAGGTACAGATACGCAGTATTTT. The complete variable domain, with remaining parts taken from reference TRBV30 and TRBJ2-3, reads SQTIHQWPATLVQPVGSPLSLECTVEGTSNPNLYWYRQAAGRGLQLLFYSVGIGQISSEVPQNLSASRPQDRQFILSSKKLLLSDSGFYLCAWSGRERGGVRGTDTQYFGPGTRLTVL.

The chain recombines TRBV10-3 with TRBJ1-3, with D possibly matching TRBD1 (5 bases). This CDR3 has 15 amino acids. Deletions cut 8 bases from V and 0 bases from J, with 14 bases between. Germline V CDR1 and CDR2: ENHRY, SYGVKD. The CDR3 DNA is TGTGCCATCTACGTGGAGGGGATCTCTGGAAACACCATATATTTT. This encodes CAIYVEGISGNTIYF.

DNA of the CDR3: TGTGCCAGCAGCACACAGCGTACCTACGAGCAGTACTTC. This encodes CASSTQRTYEQYF. The chain couples TRBV7-8 to TRBJ2-7; D remains ambiguous. The CDR3 sequence is 13 residues long. Looked up from germline, CDR1 is SGHVS and CDR2 is FQNEAQ. The germline V and J ends were trimmed by 5 bases and 2 bases, with 10 bases remaining between them.

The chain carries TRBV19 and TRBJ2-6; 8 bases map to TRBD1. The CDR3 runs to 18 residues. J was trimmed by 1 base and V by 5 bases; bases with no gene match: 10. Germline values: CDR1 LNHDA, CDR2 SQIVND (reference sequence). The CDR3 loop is CASSVTGALSSGANVLTF. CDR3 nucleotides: TGTGCCAGTAGTGTGACAGGGGCCCTGTCTTCTGGGGCCAACGTCCTGACTTTC.

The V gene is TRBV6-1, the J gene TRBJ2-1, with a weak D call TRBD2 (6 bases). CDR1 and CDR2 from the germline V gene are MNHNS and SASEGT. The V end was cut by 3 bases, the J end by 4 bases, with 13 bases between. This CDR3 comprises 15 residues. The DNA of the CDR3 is TGTGCCAGCAGTGAGCAGGGACTGGGTTACAATGAGCAGTTCTTC. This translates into CASSEQGLGYNEQFF.

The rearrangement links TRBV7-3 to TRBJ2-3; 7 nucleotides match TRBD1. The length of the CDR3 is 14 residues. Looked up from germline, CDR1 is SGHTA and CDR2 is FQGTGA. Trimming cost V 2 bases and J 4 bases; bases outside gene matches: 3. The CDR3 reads CASSLGQGADTQYF. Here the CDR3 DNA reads TGTGCCAGCAGCTTAGGTCAGGGGGCAGATACGCAGTATTTT.

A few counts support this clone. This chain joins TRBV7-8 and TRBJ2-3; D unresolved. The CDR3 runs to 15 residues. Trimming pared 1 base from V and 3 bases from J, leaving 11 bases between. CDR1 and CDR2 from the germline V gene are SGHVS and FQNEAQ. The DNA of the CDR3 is TGTGCCAGCAGCTTAGGGGCGTTATGGACAGATACGCAGTATTTT. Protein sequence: CASSLGALWTDTQYF.

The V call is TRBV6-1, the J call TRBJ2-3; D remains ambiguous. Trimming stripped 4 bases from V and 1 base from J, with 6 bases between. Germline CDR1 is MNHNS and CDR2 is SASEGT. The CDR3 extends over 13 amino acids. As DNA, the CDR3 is TGTGCCAGCAGTGCGGACCGCACAGATACGCAGTATTTT. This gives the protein CASSADRTDTQYF.

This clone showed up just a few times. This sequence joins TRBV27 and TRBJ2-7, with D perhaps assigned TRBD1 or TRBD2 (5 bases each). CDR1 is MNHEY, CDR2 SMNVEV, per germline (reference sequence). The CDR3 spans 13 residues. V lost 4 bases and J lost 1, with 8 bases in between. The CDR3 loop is CASSWDGSYEQYF. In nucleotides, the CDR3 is TGTGCCAGCAGTTGGGACGGTTCCTACGAGCAGTACTTC.

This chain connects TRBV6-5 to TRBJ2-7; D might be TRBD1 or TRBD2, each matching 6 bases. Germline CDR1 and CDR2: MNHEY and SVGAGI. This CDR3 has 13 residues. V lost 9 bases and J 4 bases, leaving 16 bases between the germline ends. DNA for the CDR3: TGTGCCAGTCAGGGGACTGGCACATACGAGCAGTACTTC. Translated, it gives CASQGTGTYEQYF.

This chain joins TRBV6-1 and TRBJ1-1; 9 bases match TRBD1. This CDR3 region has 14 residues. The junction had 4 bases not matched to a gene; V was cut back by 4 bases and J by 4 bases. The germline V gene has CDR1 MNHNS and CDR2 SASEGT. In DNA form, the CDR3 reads TGTGCCAGCAGTGGGGGGACAGGGATCACTGAAGCTTTCTTT. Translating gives CASSGGTGITEAFF.

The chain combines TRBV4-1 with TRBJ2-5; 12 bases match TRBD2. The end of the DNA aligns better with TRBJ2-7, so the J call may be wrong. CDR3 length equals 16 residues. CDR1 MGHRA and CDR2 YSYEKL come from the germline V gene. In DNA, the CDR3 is TGCGCCAGCAGCCAAGATTCTAGCGGGAGGGCCTACGAGCAGTACTTC. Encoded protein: CASSQDSSGRAYEQYF.